This entry features one T cell receptor beta chain sequence. As yet, its antigen is unknown. An end of the junction differs from the germline gene, which may be a read error. This sample stems from a study of T-cell memory formation after mild COVID-19. Study-wide background: The two donors had largely donor-specific TCR clusters. Findings of the study overall: A balance of CD4 and CD8 characterized clones contracting day 15 to 85, whereas later expanders leaned CD4+. Researchers could not confirm that second-wave clones peaking on day 37 targeted SARS-CoV-2.

CDR3 length equals 14 residues. Germline CDR1 is SNHLY and CDR2 is FYNNEI. TCRdb independently ran MiXCR on the 5' RACE reads; one entry per CDR3 protein. The profile shows around 340,000 distinct CDR3 sequences, approximately 16% of them singletons. Material: PBMCs or a T cell subset sorted from them (not recorded which). The receptor comes from a man between 18 and 29 years old who had mild COVID-19 (a few samples of this study predate the infection). Cell type and time point are not known. This sequence joins TRBV2 and TRBJ2-5; 9 nucleotides align to TRBD1. The CDR3 is CASNEQGADGTQYF. CDR3 nucleotides: TGTGCCAGCAATGAACAGGGGGCCGATGGGACCCAGTACTTC.